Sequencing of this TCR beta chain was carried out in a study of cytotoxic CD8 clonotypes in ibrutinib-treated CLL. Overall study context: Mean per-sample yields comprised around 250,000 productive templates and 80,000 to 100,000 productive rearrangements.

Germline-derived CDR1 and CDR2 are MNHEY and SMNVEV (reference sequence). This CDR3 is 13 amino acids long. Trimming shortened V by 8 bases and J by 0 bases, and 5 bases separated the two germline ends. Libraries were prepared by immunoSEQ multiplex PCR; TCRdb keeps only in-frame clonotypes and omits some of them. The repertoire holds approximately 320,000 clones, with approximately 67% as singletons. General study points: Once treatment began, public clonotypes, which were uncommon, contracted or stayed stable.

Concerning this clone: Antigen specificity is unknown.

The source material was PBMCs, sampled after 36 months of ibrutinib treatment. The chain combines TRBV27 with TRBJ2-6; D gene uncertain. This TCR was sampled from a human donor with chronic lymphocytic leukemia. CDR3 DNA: TGTGCCAGCCGCGACTCTGGGGCCAACGTCCTGACTTTC. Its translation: CASRDSGANVLTF.